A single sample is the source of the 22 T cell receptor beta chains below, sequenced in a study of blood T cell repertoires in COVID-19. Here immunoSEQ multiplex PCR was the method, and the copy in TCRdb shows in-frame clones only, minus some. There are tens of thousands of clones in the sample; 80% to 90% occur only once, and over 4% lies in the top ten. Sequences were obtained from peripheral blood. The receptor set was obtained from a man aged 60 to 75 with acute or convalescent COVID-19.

The CDR3 DNA reads as TGTGCCAGCAGCCCGGTGGGACAGGAGTTCTATGGCTACACCTTC. Protein sequence: CASSPVGQEFYGYTF. This chain joins TRBV9 and TRBJ1-2; 8 bases are a match to TRBD1. Trimming took 4 bases from V and 4 from J; bases not matched to a gene: 9. Germline loops: CDR1 SGDLS, CDR2 YYNGEE. This CDR3 has 15 amino acids.

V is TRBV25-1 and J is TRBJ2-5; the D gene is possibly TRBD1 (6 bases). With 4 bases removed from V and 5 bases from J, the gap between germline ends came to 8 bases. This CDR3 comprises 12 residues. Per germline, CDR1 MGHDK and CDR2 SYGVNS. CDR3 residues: CASSVTGETQYF. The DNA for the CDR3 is TGTGCCAGCAGTGTAACAGGGGAGACCCAGTACTTC.

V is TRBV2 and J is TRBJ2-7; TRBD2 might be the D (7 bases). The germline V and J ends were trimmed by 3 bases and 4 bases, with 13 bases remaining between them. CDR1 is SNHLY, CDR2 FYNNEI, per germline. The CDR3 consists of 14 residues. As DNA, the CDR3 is TGTGCCAGCAGTGACGGGGGCGGGAGATACGAGCAGTACTTC. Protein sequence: CASSDGGGRYEQYF.

The CDR3 is CASSLGTSTSEQYF. Here the CDR3 DNA reads TGTGCCAGCAGCTTAGGGACTAGTACGTCCGAGCAGTACTTC. The chain has TRBV11-2 and TRBJ2-7; 7 bases align to TRBD2. V lost 1 base, J lost 6 bases, and 6 bases stayed unmatched. Germline CDR1 is SGHAT and CDR2 is FQNNGV. The CDR3 runs 14 residues.

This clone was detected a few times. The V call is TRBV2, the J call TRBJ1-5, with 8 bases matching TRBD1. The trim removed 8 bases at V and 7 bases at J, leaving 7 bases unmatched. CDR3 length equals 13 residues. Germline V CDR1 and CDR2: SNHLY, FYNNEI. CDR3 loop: CASAGQETQPQHF. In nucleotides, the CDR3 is TGTGCCAGCGCGGGACAGGAGACCCAGCCCCAGCATTTT. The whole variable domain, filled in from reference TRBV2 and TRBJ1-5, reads EPEVTQTPSHQVTQMGQEVILRCVPISNHLYFYWYRQILGQKVEFLVSFYNNEISEKSEIFDDQFSVERPDGSNFTLKIRSTKLEDSAMYFCASAGQETQPQHFGDGTRLSIL.

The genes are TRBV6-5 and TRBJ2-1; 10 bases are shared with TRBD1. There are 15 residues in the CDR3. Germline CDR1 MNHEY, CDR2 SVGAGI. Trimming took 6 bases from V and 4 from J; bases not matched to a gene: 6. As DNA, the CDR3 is TGTGCCAGCAGACCCAGACAGGGGGCGTACAATGAGCAGTTCTTC. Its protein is CASRPRQGAYNEQFF.

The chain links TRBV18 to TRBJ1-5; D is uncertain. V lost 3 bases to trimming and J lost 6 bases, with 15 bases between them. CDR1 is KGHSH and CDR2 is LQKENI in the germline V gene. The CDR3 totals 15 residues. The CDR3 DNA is TGTGCCAGCTCACCGGCGAGGAGTTTAGGTCAGCCCCAGCATTTT. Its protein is CASSPARSLGQPQHF.

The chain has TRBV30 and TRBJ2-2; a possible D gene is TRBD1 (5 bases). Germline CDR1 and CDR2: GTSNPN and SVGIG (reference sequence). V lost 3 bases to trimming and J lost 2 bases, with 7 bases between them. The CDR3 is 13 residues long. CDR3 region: CAWSRVNTGELFF. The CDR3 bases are TGTGCCTGGAGCAGGGTAAACACCGGGGAGCTGTTTTTT.

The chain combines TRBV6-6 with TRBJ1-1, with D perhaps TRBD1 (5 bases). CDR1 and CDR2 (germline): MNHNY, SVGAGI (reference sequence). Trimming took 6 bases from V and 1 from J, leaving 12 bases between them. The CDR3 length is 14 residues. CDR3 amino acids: CASSPEQGNTEAFF. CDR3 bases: TGTGCCAGCAGCCCGGAGCAGGGGAACACTGAAGCTTTCTTT.

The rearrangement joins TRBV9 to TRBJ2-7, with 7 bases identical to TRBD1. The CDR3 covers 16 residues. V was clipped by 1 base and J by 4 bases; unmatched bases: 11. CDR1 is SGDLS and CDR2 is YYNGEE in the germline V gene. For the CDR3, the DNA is TGTGCCAGCAGCGTAAATTACCGGGACAGCTCGTACGAGCAGTACTTC. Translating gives CASSVNYRDSSYEQYF.

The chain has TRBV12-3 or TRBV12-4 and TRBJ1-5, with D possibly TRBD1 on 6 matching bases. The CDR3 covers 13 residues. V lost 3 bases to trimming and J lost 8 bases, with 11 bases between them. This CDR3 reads CASSFRGEEPQHF. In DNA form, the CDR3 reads TGTGCCAGCAGTTTCAGGGGAGAGGAGCCCCAGCATTTT.

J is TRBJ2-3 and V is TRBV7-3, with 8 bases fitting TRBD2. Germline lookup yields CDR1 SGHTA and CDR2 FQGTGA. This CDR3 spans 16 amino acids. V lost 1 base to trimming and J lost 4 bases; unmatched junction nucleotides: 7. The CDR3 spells CASSLNKAGVADTQYF. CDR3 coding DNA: TGTGCCAGCAGCTTAAATAAAGCGGGAGTCGCAGATACGCAGTATTTT.

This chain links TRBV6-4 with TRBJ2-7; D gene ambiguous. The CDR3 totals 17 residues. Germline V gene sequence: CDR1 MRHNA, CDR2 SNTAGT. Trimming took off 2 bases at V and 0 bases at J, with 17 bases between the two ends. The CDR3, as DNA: TGTGCCAGCAGTGACACGGTAGGTGCGGCAACCTCCTACGAGCAGTACTTC. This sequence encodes CASSDTVGAATSYEQYF.

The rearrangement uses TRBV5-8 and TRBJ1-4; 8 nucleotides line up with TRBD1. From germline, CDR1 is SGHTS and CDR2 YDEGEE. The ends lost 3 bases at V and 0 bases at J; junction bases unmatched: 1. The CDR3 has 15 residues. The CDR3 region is CASSSQGATNEKLFF. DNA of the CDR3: TGTGCCAGCAGCTCACAGGGGGCAACTAATGAAAAACTGTTTTTT.

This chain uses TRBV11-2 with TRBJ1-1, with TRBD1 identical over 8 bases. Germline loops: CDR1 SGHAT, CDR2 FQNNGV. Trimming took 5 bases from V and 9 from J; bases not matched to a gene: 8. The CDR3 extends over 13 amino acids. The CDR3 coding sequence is TGTGCCAGCAGCCCGACAGGGGTAGGGAAAGCTTTCTTT. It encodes CASSPTGVGKAFF.

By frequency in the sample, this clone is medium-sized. CDR3 protein: CASSLKPATSSGTSGPGSEQYF. CDR3 sequence (DNA): TGTGCCAGCAGTTTGAAACCAGCAACCTCCTCCGGGACTAGCGGACCCGGGTCCGAACAGTACTTC. J is TRBJ2-7 and V is TRBV27, with 11 bases identical to TRBD2. V shed 3 bases, J shed 10 bases, and the junction held 32 bases outside the gene matches. This CDR3 region has 22 residues. Germline V gene lookup returns CDR1 MNHEY and CDR2 SMNVEV (reference sequence).

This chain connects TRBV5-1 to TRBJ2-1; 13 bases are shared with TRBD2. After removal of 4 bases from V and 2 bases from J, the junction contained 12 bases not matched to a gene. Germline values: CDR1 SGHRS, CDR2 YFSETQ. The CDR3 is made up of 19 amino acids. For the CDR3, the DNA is TGCGCCAGCAGCCCTCCGGGACTAGCGGGAACCGCAGCCTACAATGAGCAGTTCTTC. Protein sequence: CASSPPGLAGTAAYNEQFF.

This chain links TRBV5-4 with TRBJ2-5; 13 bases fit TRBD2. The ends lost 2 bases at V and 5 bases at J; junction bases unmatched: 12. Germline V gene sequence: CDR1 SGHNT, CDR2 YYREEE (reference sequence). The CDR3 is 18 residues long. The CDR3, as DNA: TGTGCCAGCAGCTTCCGGACTAGCGGGAGAAGTTTCTGGGAGACCCAGTACTTC. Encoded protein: CASSFRTSGRSFWETQYF.

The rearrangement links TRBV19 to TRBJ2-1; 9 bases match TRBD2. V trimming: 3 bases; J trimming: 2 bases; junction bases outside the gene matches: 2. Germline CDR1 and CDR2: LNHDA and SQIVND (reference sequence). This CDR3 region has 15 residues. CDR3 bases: TGTGCCAGTAGTATGGCTAGCGGGACCTACAATGAGCAGTTCTTC. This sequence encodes CASSMASGTYNEQFF. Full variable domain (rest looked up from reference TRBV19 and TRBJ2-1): DGGITQSPKYLFRKEGQNVTLSCEQNLNHDAMYWYRQDPGQGLRLIYYSQIVNDFQKGDIAEGYSVSREKKESFPLTVTSAQKNPTAFYLCASSMASGTYNEQFFGPGTRLTVL.

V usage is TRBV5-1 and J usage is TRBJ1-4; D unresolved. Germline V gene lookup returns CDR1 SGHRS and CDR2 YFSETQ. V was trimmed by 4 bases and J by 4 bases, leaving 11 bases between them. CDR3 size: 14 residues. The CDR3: CASSPRAGNEKLFF. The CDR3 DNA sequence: TGCGCCAGCAGCCCGAGGGCAGGTAATGAAAAACTGTTTTTT.

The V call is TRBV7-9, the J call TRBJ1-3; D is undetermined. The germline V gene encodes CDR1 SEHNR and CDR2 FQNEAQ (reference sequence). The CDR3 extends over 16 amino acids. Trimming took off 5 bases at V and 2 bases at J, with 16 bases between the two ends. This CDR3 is CASSPSRVGTGNTIYF. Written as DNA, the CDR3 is TGTGCCAGCAGCCCGTCGAGGGTAGGGACTGGAAACACCATATATTTT.

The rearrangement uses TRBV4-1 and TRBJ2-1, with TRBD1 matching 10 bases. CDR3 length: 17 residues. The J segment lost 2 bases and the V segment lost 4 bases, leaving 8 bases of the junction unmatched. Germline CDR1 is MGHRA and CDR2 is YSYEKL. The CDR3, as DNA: TGCGCCAGCAGCCGGACCGCGGGACAGGGGACCTACAATGAGCAGTTCTTC. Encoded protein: CASSRTAGQGTYNEQFF.